The entry that follows covers one T cell receptor (beta chain) sequence. Sequencing used immunoSEQ multiplex PCR; TCRdb keeps in-frame clones, though not all of them. The data show approximately 300,000 clones, around 87% seen once. The data derive from a study of blood T cell repertoires in COVID-19. About the study: There were acute and convalescent COVID-19 samples, and they came from the United States, Italy and Spain. The cDNA or gDNA used as material had been derived from T cells, B-cell-depleted T cells, or PBMCs.

Germline CDR1 and CDR2: SEHNR and FQNEAQ (reference sequence). Trimming pared 6 bases from V and 2 bases from J, leaving 20 bases between. There are 16 residues in the CDR3. This TCR derives from a woman aged 40 to 55 with COVID-19, enrolled during active disease. This chain connects TRBV7-9 to TRBJ2-7; a weak D match, TRBD1 (5 bases). The material sequenced was peripheral blood. CDR3 region: CASSPLQGDTPYEQYF. The CDR3, as DNA: TGTGCCAGCAGTCCCCTCCAAGGGGATACCCCCTACGAGCAGTACTTC.